Each of the 9 T cell receptor beta chains below was sequenced from the same sample in a study of blood T cell repertoires in COVID-19. Only in-frame clones appear in the TCRdb table, and some are missing; sequencing was by immunoSEQ multiplex PCR. The sample includes about 210,000 clones, about 83% of them seen just once. The sample was peripheral blood. The receptors were gathered from a woman in her fifties or sixties with active or convalescent COVID-19.

The genes are TRBV11-2 and TRBJ1-5, with a possible D match to TRBD1 (6 bases). Trimming left V 2 bases short and J 0 bases short, with 14 bases between. CDR1 is SGHAT, CDR2 FQNNGV, per germline. CDR3 length equals 17 residues. CDR3 region: CASSLNRVGNSNQPQHF. The CDR3 coding sequence is TGTGCCAGCAGCTTAAACAGGGTTGGAAATAGCAATCAGCCCCAGCATTTT.

The chain recombines TRBV25-1 with TRBJ2-6, with TRBD1 matching 12 bases. V shed 4 bases, J shed 3 bases, and the junction held 7 bases outside the gene matches. The CDR3 is 18 residues long. Germline V gene data show CDR1 as MGHDK and CDR2 as SYGVNS. The CDR3 DNA follows: TGTGCCAGCAGTGTCCGGGACAGGGGGCTCTATGGGGCCAACGTCCTGACTTTC. Its translation is CASSVRDRGLYGANVLTF.

The rearrangement joins TRBV9 to TRBJ1-1; D ambiguous. This CDR3 has 14 amino acids. Germline V gene data show CDR1 as SGDLS and CDR2 as YYNGEE. Trimming removed 0 bases from V and 6 bases from J, with 12 bases in between. This CDR3 is CASSVASKSAEAFF. CDR3 coding DNA: TGTGCCAGCAGCGTAGCGTCTAAGAGTGCTGAAGCTTTCTTT.

This clone was seen only once. The rearrangement links TRBV6-1 to TRBJ2-2, with a tentative D call TRBD2 (5 bases). The germline V and J ends were trimmed by 2 bases and 5 bases, with 12 bases remaining between them. Germline CDR1 is MNHNS and CDR2 is SASEGT. This CDR3 has 15 amino acids. Here the CDR3 reads CASSERGEGTGELFF. The CDR3 nucleotides are TGTGCCAGCAGTGAACGGGGAGAAGGGACCGGGGAGCTGTTTTTT.

V usage is TRBV5-4 and J usage is TRBJ2-3, with 7 positions matching TRBD2. The germline V gene has CDR1 SGHNT and CDR2 YYREEE (reference sequence). V was clipped by 2 bases and J by 9 bases; unmatched bases: 3. The length of the CDR3 is 12 residues. Here the CDR3 reads CASSLAGRTQYF. The CDR3 DNA reads as TGTGCCAGCAGCTTAGCGGGACGAACGCAGTATTTT.

The chain is built from TRBV7-9 and TRBJ2-2, with 7 bases lining up with TRBD1. Germline V gene lookup returns CDR1 SEHNR and CDR2 FQNEAQ (reference sequence). Germline trimming cut 5 bases from V and 5 bases from J; bases unmatched to any gene: 5. The CDR3 extends over 14 amino acids. The CDR3, as DNA: TGTGCCAGCAGCACCACAGGGGTTACCGGGGAGCTGTTTTTT. It translates to CASSTTGVTGELFF.

V and J are TRBV19 and TRBJ2-2; 7 positions match TRBD2. V was pared by 7 bases and J by 5 bases, with 10 bases of the junction left unmatched. The V gene's germline CDR1 is LNHDA and CDR2 SQIVND (reference sequence). This CDR3 has 15 amino acids. CDR3 sequence reads: CASTPNGGFTGELFF. The CDR3 nucleotides read TGTGCCAGTACCCCCAACGGGGGGTTTACCGGGGAGCTGTTTTTT.

J is TRBJ1-2 and V is TRBV6-6, with D maybe TRBD1 (6 bases). Germline lookup yields CDR1 MNHNY and CDR2 SVGAGI (reference sequence). V lost 6 bases, J lost 4 bases, and 15 bases lay in between. The CDR3 has 14 residues. The CDR3 sequence is CASRLGASSYGYTF. The CDR3, as DNA: TGTGCCAGCAGGCTGGGGGCGTCAAGCTATGGCTACACCTTC.

The CDR3 reads CSIAQETQYF. In DNA, the CDR3 is TGCAGTATAGCCCAGGAGACCCAGTACTTC. The chain uses TRBV20-1 and TRBJ2-5; D is uncertain. The germline CDR1 and CDR2 sequences are DFQATT and SNEGSKA (reference sequence). The CDR3 is made up of 10 amino acids. V lost 8 bases and J 5 bases, leaving 9 bases between the germline ends.